This T cell receptor (beta chain) came from a study of blood T cell repertoires in COVID-19. The wider study: Spain, Italy and the United States supplied samples that represented acute and convalescent COVID-19. PBMCs, B-cell-depleted T cells, or T cells were the source of the cDNA or gDNA that made up the material.

In the original workflow: Quantification of nucleated cells was approximated via reference gene primer amplification. The method was immunoSEQ multiplex PCR; TCRdb's version includes in-frame clones alone and lacks a portion of them. The V and J calls and clone size are taken from that table; D and trimming were inferred from the DNA. The table shows 200,000 to 250,000 clones, with around 86% occurring only once. This clone was detected only once. Patients from Seattle were sampled longitudinally, starting during active infection. This sequence was found in a woman between 70 and 85 years old with COVID-19, enrolled during active disease. The material sequenced was peripheral blood.

In DNA, the CDR3 is TGTGCCAGCAGCATCGGACAGGGGCGACAAGAGACCCAGTACTTC. Amino acids: CASSIGQGRQETQYF. The rearrangement joins TRBV28 to TRBJ2-5, with 9 bases lining up with TRBD1. This CDR3 is 15 amino acids long. Germline V gene sequence: CDR1 MDHEN, CDR2 SYDVKM. V shed 6 bases, J shed 2 bases, and the junction held 7 bases outside the gene matches.